The clone carrying this T cell receptor (beta chain) was found a few times. Its antigen is as yet unknown. The read falls 3 residues short of the CDR3 end, and the missing part is taken from the germline J gene. Clones were read by immunoSEQ multiplex PCR, and TCRdb kept only the in-frame ones, dropping some. The sample shows 5,500 to 9,000 clones, none of them appearing just once. This entry belongs to a study of T cell clonality in common variable immunodeficiency. General study results and limits: Shared TCRbeta clones were fewer between CVID subjects than controls. Compared with healthy controls, CVID subjects showed increased TCRbeta clonality, mostly in about a third. Fewer deletions and N-nucleotide insertions were reportedly seen in common variable immunodeficiency TCR beta sequences.

The CDR3 has 16 residues. V lost 6 bases and J lost 0; bases outside the gene matches: 5. Per the germline V gene, CDR1 is SNHLY and CDR2 is FYNNEI. Most patients and controls had Caucasian heritage. The TCR sequence derives from a human donor with common variable immunodeficiency. The sequenced sample consisted of peripheral blood mononuclear cells. This rearrangement joins TRBV2 to TRBJ2-2; 9 bases are a match to TRBD1. Incomplete CDR3 DNA: TGTGCCAGCAGGAAGGGGGACAGGGCGAACACCGGGGAG. Translation gives CASRKGDRANTGE. The full CDR3 protein reads CASRKGDRANTGELFF.